The 3 T cell receptor beta chains below were found in one sample sequenced in a study of PD-L1 blockade in urothelial cancer. Regarding time point: peripheral blood 6 weeks after treatment start. Method: immunoSEQ multiplex PCR; TCRdb's copy keeps in-frame clones and lacks some. This sample has approximately 120,000 clones, with more than 75% found just once. The material sequenced was PBMCs, taken around atezolizumab (anti-PD-L1) treatment. Receptor source: a man aged 45-60 years with urothelial cancer.

The chain recombines TRBV23-1 with TRBJ2-5; D ambiguous. TRBV23-1 carries the ORF label, with uncertain function. Trimming took 4 bases from V and 0 from J, leaving 6 bases between them. The CDR3 length is 13 residues. The CDR3 loop is CASSRANQETQYF. The CDR3 DNA is TGCGCCAGCAGTCGGGCGAACCAAGAGACCCAGTACTTC.

V and J are TRBV28 and TRBJ2-7; possibly TRBD1 for D (7 bases). V lost 11 bases, J lost 6 bases, and 17 bases lay in between. CDR1 and CDR2 (germline): MDHEN, SYDVKM. The CDR3 totals 12 residues. The CDR3 protein is CACGQAGFEQYF. CDR3 DNA: TGTGCCTGCGGACAGGCGGGATTCGAGCAGTACTTC.

This chain connects TRBV7-9 to TRBJ1-5; D unclear. This CDR3 contains 12 residues. The V gene's germline CDR1 is SEHNR and CDR2 FQNEAQ (reference sequence). Trimming removed 6 bases from V and 9 bases from J, with 12 bases in between. This CDR3 is CASSLSGLPQHF. CDR3 coding DNA: TGTGCCAGCAGTCTTAGTGGTCTGCCCCAGCATTTT.